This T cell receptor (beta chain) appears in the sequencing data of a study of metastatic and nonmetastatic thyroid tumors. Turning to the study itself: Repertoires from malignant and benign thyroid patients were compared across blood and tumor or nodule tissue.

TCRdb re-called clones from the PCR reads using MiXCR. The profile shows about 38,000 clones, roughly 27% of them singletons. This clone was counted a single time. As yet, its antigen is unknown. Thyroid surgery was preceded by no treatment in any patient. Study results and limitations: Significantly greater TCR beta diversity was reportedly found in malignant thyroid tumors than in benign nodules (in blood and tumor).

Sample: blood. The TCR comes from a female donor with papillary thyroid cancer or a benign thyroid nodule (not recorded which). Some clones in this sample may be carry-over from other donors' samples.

Written as DNA, the CDR3 is TGTGCCAGCAGTCGGACTAGCGGATTCAACACCGGGGAGCTGTTTTTT. Translation: CASSRTSGFNTGELFF. The chain combines TRBV2 with TRBJ2-2, with TRBD2 matching over 10 bases. The germline gives CDR1 SNHLY, CDR2 FYNNEI. This CDR3 region has 16 residues. The junction had 5 bases not matched to a gene; V was cut back by 5 bases and J by 2 bases.